This T cell receptor beta chain originates from a study of T cell responses to AZD1222 COVID-19 vaccine listed by TCRdb under 2021. About the full investigation: AZD1222 recipients with second doses at about 4 weeks or about 12 weeks were pooled, because spike-specific TCR depth and breadth did not differ between schedules. TCR sequencing covered 230 to 250 trial participants: 200 to 220 given two doses of AZD1222 and 26 given two doses of MenACWY control vaccine. Trial participants were enrolled into age subgroups of 18-55, 56-69 and 70-plus years, which contained about 150, 28 and 57 TCR-sequenced participants, respectively. Broader findings and caveats from the paper: Participants were mostly white British and included more females than males, and it was suggested by the authors that clonal diversity may have been underestimated. Reportedly, close to half of the unique spike-specific TCRs recognized epitopes lying outside the regions that are mutated in the B.1.351 and B.1.1.7 variants. No day 14 peak-response samples were available, so repertoires were characterized only after the peak T cell response. The vaccine-associated CD4 TCRs covered the entire spike protein, and the dominant responses fell in regions 160-218 and 743-854. In the small 56-69-year group, the increase in depth fell short of significance, most likely because of low power. Spike-specific TCR breadth and depth rose significantly after two AZD1222 doses compared with day 0 and with MenACWY recipients. Only a handful of AZD1222 recipients were SARS-CoV-2 seropositive at baseline, limiting conclusions about previously exposed vaccinees.

This clone was detected once. There is no known antigen for this receptor. No clone much larger than this one lies a single base away; base qualities are absent. The CDR3 regions of human TCRbeta chains were analyzed by immunosequencing. On the authors' methods: Repertoire TCRs were checked for matches against a reference library of SARS-CoV-2-specific TCRs that had been generated using the MIRA antigen-specificity platform. Breadth was defined as the fraction of unique TCRs that were SARS-CoV-2-associated. Depth was defined as the fraction of total T cells that were SARS-CoV-2-associated. Using the MIRA data, each spike-specific TCR was mapped to the spike region that the TCR reacts to and placed in a CD4 or CD8 class. Log10-transformed breadth and depth values were compared by one-way ANOVA with Sidak's multiple comparisons tests. Not all clones reach the TCRdb copy of this immuneACCESS table, which keeps in-frame sequences only. Checked studies attribute under half of the gap to unresolved V genes and leave the rest unexplained. The D gene and trimming were derived from the DNA, and the V and J assignments and clone size from that table. The sample includes approximately 100,000 clones, with around 94% observed a single time. Jointly, the top ten make up roughly 2% of the sample.

From cysteine to phenylalanine, the CDR3 is 14 amino acids long. Only CDR3 DNA is held: 42 bases, read in frame from base 1. From the germline V gene, CDR1 is MNHEY and CDR2 is SVGAGI. V and J are trimmed by 5 bases and 6 bases, and the gene matches miss 6 bases of the junction. In light of the paper, this sample's time point label describes: baseline before first vaccination. Vaccinee samples came from UK trials COV001 and COV002, including a single-blind randomized controlled phase 2/3 trial of AZD1222 (ChAdOx1 nCoV-19) in healthy adults. For TCRbeta chain sequencing, PBMC samples were collected from trial participants at day 0 and at day 28 after the second dose.

The chain is encoded by TRBV6-5 joined to TRBJ1-4, with 7 central nucleotides matching TRBD1. The TCR sequence derives from an adult in good health. Specimen: peripheral blood, collected on day 0 of AZD1222 vaccination. Read as DNA, the sequence is TGTGCCAGCAGTCAGAGGGGGCCTGATGAAAAACTGTTTTTT. Its translation is CASSQRGPDEKLFF.